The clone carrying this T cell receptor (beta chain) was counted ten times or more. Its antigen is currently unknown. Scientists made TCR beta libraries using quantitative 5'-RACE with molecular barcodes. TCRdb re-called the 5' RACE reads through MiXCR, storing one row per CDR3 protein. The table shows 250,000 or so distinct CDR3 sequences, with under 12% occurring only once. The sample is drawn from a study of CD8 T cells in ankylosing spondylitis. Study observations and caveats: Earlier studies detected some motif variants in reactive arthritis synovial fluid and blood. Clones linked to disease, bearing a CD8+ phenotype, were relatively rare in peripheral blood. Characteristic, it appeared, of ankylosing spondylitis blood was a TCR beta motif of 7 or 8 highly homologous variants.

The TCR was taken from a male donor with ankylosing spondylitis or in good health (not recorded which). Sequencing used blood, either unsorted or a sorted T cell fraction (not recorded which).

CDR3 residues: CASSPRTGVDEKLFF. The CDR3 DNA is TGTGCCAGCAGCCCTCGGACAGGAGTCGACGAAAAACTGTTTTTT. The chain employs TRBV7-9 and TRBJ1-4; TRBD1 matches at 7 bases. V dropped 5 bases and J dropped 8; count of bases not matched to a gene: 11. Germline V CDR1 and CDR2: SEHNR, FQNEAQ (reference sequence). This CDR3 comprises 15 residues.